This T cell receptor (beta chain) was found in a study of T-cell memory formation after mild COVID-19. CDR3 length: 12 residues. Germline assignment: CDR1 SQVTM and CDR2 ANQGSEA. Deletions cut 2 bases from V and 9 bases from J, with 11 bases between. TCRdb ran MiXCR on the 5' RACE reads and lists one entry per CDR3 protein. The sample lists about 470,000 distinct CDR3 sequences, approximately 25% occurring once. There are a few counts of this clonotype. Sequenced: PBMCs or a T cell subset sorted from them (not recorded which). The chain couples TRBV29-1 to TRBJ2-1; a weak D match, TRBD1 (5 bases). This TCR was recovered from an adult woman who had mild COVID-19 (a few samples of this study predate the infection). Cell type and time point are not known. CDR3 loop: CSVEIRVGEQFF. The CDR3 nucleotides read TGCAGCGTTGAAATCAGGGTCGGTGAGCAGTTCTTC.